This TCR beta chain was sequenced for a study of blood T cells in healthy people across ages. CDR1 SGHRS and CDR2 YFSETQ come from the germline V gene. The CDR3 has 17 residues. V gave up 8 bases and J gave up 0 bases; unmatched junction bases: 12. Then a second PCR, running roughly 7 to 11 cycles, was carried out with a sample-barcoded 5' primer and a J-beta primer mix. TCRdb reprocessed the 5' RACE reads with MiXCR, giving one entry per CDR3 protein. Here the sample spans over 1,300,000 distinct CDR3 sequences, approximately 60% being singletons. Sequencing used blood. This chain connects TRBV5-1 to TRBJ1-5, with TRBD1 matching over 9 bases. The source of this sequence is a man between 18 and 35 years old in good health. CDR3 coding DNA: TGCGCCAGTCCATCTCGGACAGGGGATTATAGCAATCAGCCCCAGCATTTT. Its protein is CASPSRTGDYSNQPQHF.